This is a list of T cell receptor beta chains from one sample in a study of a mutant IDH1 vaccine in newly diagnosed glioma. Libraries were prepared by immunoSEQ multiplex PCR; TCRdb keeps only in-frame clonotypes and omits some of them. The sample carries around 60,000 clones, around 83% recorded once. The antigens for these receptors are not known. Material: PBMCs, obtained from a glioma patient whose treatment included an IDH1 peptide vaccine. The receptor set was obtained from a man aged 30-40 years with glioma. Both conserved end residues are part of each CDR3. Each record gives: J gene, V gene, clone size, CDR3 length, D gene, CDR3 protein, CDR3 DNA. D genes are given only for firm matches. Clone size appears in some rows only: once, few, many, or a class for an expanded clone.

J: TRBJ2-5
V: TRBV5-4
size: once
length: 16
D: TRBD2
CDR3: CASSSTTGGPQETQYF
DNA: TGTGCCAGCAGCTCGACAACGGGGGGACCCCAAGAGACCCAGTACTTC

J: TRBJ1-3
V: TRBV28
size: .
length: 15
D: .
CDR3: CASSSPQGFGNTIYF
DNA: TGTGCCAGCAGTTCCCCGCAGGGGTTTGGAAACACCATATATTTT

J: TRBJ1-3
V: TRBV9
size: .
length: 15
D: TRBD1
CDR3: CASSDRTGSGNTIYF
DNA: TGTGCCAGCAGCGACCGGACAGGTAGTGGAAACACCATATATTTT

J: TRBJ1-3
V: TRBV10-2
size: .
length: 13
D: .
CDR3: CASRVSSGNTIYF
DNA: TGCGCCAGCAGGGTTAGCTCTGGAAACACCATATATTTT

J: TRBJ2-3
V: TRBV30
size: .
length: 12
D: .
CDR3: CAWDHGTDTQYF
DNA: TGTGCCTGGGATCATGGCACAGATACGCAGTATTTT

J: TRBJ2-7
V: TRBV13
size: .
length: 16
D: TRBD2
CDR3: CASSSGLAGVPYEQYF
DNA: TGTGCCAGCAGCTCCGGACTAGCGGGGGTACCCTACGAGCAGTACTTC

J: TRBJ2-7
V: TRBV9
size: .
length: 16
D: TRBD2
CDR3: CASSPEGSGGIYEQYF
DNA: TGTGCCAGCAGCCCCGAGGGCAGCGGGGGGATATACGAGCAGTACTTC

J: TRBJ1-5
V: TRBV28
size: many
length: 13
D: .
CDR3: CASSFDINQPQHF
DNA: TGTGCCAGCAGTTTCGATATCAATCAGCCCCAGCATTTT

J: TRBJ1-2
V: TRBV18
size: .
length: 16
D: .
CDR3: CASSPIVRWQGGGYTF
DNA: TGTGCCAGCTCACCTATAGTTCGTTGGCAGGGTGGTGGCTACACCTTC

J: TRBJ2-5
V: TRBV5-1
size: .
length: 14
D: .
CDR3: CASRDPSKGETQYF
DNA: TGCGCCAGCAGGGACCCATCGAAGGGAGAGACCCAGTACTTC

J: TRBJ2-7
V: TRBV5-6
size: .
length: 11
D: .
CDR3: CASRVRDEQYF
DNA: TGTGCCAGCAGGGTTCGCGACGAGCAGTACTTC

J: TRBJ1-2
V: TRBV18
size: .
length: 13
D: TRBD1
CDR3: CASSLGQVDGYTF
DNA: TGTGCCAGCTCACTTGGACAGGTCGATGGCTACACCTTC

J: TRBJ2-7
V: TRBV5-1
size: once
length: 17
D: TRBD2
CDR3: CASSLQLPTSGVYEQYF
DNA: TGCGCCAGCAGCTTGCAATTACCGACTAGCGGGGTCTACGAGCAGTACTTC

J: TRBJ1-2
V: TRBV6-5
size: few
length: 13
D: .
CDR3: CASSYSQRYGYTF
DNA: TGTGCCAGCAGTTACTCCCAGCGTTATGGCTACACCTTC

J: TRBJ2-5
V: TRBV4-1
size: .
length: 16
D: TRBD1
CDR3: CASSRTRDRGMETQYF
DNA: TGCGCCAGCAGCCGCACCCGGGACAGGGGAATGGAGACCCAGTACTTC

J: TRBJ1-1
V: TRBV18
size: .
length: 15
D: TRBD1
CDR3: CASSPLGQRNTEAFF
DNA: TGTGCCAGCTCACCATTGGGACAGAGAAACACTGAAGCTTTCTTT

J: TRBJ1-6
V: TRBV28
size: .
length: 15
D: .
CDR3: CASSLWEKSNSPLHF
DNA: TGTGCCAGCAGTTTGTGGGAGAAAAGTAATTCACCCCTCCACTTT

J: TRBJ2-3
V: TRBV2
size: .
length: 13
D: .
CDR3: CASTYRVTDTQYF
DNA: TGTGCCAGCACCTACAGGGTGACAGATACGCAGTATTTT

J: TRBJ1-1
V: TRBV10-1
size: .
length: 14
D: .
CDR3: CASSESGPGTEAFF
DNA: TGCGCCAGCAGTGAGTCCGGCCCTGGCACTGAAGCTTTCTTT

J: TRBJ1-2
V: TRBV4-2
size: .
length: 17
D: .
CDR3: CASSSGTRGGFFDGYTF
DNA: TGTGCCAGCAGCTCCGGGACGAGGGGCGGCTTTTTTGATGGCTACACCTTC

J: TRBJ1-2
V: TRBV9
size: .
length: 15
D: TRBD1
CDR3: CASSLETGQRYGYTF
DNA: TGTGCCAGCAGCCTAGAGACGGGACAGCGCTATGGCTACACCTTC

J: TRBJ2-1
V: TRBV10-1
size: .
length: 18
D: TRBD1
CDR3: CASSESHPDRGYYNEQFF
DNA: TGCGCCAGCAGTGAGTCCCATCCGGACAGGGGGTACTACAATGAGCAGTTCTTC

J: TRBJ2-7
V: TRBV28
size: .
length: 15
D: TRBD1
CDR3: CASSPLGQGVNEQYF
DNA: TGTGCCAGCAGTCCATTGGGGCAGGGGGTAAACGAGCAGTACTTC

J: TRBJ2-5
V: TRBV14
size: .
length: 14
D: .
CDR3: CASSPWTAQETQYF
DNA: TGTGCCAGCAGCCCCTGGACAGCCCAAGAGACCCAGTACTTC

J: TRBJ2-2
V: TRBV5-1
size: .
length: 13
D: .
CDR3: CASSSQGTGELFF
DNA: TGCGCCAGCAGCTCGCAGGGCACCGGGGAGCTGTTTTTT

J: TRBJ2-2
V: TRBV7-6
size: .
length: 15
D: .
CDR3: CASTPSSSPTGELFF
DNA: TGTGCCAGCACCCCCAGTTCTAGCCCGACCGGGGAGCTGTTTTTT

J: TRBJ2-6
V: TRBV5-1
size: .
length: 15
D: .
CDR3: CASSQGTSGANVLTF
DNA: TGCGCCAGCAGTCAAGGTACTTCTGGGGCCAACGTCCTGACTTTC

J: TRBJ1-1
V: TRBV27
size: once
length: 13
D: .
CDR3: CASSFSKGVGAFF
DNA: TGTGCCAGCAGTTTCTCAAAGGGGGTTGGAGCTTTCTTT

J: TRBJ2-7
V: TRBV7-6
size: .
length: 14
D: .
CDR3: CASSLSQGSYEQYF
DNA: TGTGCCAGCAGCTTATCCCAGGGGTCCTACGAGCAGTACTTC

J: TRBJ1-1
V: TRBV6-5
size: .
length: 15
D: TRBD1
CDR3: CASGTGGAYFTEAFF
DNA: TGTGCCAGCGGTACAGGGGGCGCGTATTTTACTGAAGCTTTCTTT

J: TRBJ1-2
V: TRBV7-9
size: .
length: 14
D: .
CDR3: CASSLVSFGSGYTF
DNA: TGTGCCAGCAGCTTAGTATCTTTTGGGTCCGGCTACACCTTC

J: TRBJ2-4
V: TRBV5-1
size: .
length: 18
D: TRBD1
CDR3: CASSPDSRDRGLKNIQYF
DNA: TGCGCCAGCAGCCCCGACTCGCGGGACAGGGGACTAAAAAACATTCAGTACTTC

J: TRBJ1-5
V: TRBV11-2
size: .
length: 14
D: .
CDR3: CASSLRDSNQPQHF
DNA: TGTGCCAGCAGCTTAAGAGATAGCAATCAGCCCCAGCATTTT

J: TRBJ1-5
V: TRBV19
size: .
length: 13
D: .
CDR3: CASSIDMYQPQHF
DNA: TGTGCCAGTAGTATAGATATGTATCAGCCCCAGCATTTT

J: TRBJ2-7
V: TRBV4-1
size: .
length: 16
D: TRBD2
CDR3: CASSQEGLAGNYEQYF
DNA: TGCGCCAGCAGCCAAGAAGGGCTAGCGGGCAACTACGAGCAGTACTTC

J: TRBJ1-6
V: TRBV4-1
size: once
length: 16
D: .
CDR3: CASSQGGASYNSPLHF
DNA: TGCGCCAGCAGCCAAGGTGGAGCGTCCTATAATTCACCCCTCCACTTT

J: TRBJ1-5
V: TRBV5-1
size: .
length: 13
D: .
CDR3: CASSLYGNQPQHF
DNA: TGCGCCAGCAGCTTGTACGGCAATCAGCCCCAGCATTTT

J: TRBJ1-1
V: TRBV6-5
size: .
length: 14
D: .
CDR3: CASIPTRGNTEAFF
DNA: TGTGCCAGCATCCCTACGAGGGGGAACACTGAAGCTTTCTTT

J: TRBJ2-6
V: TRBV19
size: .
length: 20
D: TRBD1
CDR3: CASSARLGDRASSGANVLTF
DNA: TGTGCCAGTAGCGCCCGTTTGGGGGACAGGGCTTCCTCTGGGGCCAACGTCCTGACTTTC

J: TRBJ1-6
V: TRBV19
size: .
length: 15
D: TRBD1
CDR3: CASNDGTVLNSPLHF
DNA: TGTGCCAGTAACGACGGGACAGTTTTAAATTCACCCCTCCACTTT

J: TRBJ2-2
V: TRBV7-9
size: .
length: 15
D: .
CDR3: CASSPRGLNTGELFF
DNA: TGTGCCAGCAGCCCCCGGGGGTTGAACACCGGGGAGCTGTTTTTT

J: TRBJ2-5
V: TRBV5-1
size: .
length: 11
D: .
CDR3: CASSFQETQYF
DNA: TGCGCCAGCAGCTTCCAAGAGACCCAGTACTTC

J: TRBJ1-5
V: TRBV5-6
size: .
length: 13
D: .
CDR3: CASSLRDNQPQHF
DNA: TGTGCCAGCAGCTTACGTGATAATCAGCCCCAGCATTTT

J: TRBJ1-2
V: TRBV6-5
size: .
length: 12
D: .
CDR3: CASRQAPYGYTF
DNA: TGTGCCAGCCGACAGGCTCCCTATGGCTACACCTTC

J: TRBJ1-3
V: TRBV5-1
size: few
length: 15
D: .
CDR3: CASSFGGNSGNTIYF
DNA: TGCGCCAGCAGCTTCGGCGGTAACTCTGGAAACACCATATATTTT

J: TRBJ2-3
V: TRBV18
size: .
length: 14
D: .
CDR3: CASSTTGHTDTQYF
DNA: TGTGCCAGCTCAACGACAGGTCACACAGATACGCAGTATTTT

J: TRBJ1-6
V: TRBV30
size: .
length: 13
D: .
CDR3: CALGGYRNSPLHF
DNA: TGTGCCCTCGGGGGGTATCGGAATTCACCCCTCCACTTT

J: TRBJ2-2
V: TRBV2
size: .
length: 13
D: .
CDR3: CASSEGGTGELFF
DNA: TGTGCCAGCAGTGAAGGCGGCACCGGGGAGCTGTTTTTT

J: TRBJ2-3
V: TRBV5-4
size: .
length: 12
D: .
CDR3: CASRGDSDTQYF
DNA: TGTGCCTCTCGTGGGGACTCAGATACGCAGTATTTT

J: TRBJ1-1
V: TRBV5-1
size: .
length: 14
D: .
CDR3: CASSFSGMNTEAFF
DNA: TGCGCCAGCAGCTTTAGTGGCATGAACACTGAAGCTTTCTTT

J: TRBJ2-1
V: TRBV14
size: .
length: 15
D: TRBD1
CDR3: CASSQPGTGDNEQFF
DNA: TGTGCCAGCAGCCAACCCGGGACAGGGGACAATGAGCAGTTCTTC

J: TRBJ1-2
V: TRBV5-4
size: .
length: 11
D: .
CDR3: CASSLESGYTF
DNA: TGTGCCAGCAGCTTGGAATCAGGGTACACCTTC

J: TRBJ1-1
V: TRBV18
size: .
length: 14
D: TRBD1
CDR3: CASNQGVGNTEAFF
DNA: TGTGCCAGCAATCAGGGGGTTGGGAACACTGAAGCTTTCTTT

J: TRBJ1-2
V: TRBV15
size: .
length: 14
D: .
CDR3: CATSTNDRLYGYTF
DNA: TGTGCCACCAGCACTAATGACAGGTTGTATGGCTACACCTTC

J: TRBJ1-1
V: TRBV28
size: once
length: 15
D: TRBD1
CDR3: CASRGGRGRGTEAFF
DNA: TGTGCCAGCAGGGGGGGCAGGGGGCGTGGGACTGAAGCTTTCTTT

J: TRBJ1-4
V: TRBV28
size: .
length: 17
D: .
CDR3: CASTVDRDGWGNEKLFF
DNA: TGTGCCAGCACGGTCGATCGGGACGGATGGGGCAATGAAAAACTGTTTTTT

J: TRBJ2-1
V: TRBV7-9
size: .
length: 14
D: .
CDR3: CASSSGRAYNEQFF
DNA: TGTGCCAGCAGCTCTGGCAGGGCCTACAATGAGCAGTTCTTC